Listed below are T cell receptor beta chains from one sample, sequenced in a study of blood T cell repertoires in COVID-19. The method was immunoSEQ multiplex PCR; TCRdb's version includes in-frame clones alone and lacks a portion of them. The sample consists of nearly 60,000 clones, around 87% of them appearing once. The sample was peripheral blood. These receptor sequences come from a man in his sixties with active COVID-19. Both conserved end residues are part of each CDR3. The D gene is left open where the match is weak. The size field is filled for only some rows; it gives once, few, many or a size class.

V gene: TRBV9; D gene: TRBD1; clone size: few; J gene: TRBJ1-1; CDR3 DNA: TGTGCCAGCAGCGTAGAAGAGACAGGGGTGACTGAAGCTTTCTTT; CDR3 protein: CASSVEETGVTEAFF
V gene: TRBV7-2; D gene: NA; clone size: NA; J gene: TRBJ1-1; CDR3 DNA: TGTGCCAGCAGCTTAGCGGGGGCGTATGAAGCTTTCTTT; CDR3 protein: CASSLAGAYEAFF
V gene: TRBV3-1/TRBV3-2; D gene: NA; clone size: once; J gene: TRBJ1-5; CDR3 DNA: TGTGCCAGCAGCCGAGGAAATCAGCCCCAGCATTTT; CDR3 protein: CASSRGNQPQHF
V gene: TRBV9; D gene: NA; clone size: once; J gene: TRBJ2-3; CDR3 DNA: TGTGCCAGCAGCAAAGGGGGGGTAGGTACAGATACGCAGTATTTT; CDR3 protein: CASSKGGVGTDTQYF
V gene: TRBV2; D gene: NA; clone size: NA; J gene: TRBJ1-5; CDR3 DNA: TGTGCCAGCAGTTATGCCCAGGGACTCAGGTCTCAGCCCCAGCATTTT; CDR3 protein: CASSYAQGLRSQPQHF
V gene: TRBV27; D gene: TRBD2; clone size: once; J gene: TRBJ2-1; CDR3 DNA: TGTGCCAGCACACCGGGACTAGCGGGCTACAATGAGCAGTTCTTC; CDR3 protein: CASTPGLAGYNEQFF
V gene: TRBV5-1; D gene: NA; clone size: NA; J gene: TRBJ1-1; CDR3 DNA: TGCGCCAGCAGCACCGACGGACGGGGGGGCACTGAAGCTTTCTTT; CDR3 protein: CASSTDGRGGTEAFF
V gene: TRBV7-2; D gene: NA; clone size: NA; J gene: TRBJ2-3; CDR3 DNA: TGTGCCAGCAGCTTGACGGGGGGCAGCACAGATACGCAGTATTTT; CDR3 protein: CASSLTGGSTDTQYF
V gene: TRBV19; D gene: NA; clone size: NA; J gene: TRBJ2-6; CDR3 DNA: TGTGCCAGTAGTATAGGATATACGGGATCTGGGGCCAACGTCCTGACTTTC; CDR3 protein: CASSIGYTGSGANVLTF
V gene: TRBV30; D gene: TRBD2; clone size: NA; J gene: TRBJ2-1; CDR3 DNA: TGTGCCTGGAGTGTAGGGTTAGCGGGAGGAAGTGAGCAGTTCTTC; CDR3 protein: CAWSVGLAGGSEQFF
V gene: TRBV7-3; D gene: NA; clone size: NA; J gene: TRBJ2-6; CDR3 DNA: TGTGCCAGCAGCCTATCTCAGGTAGGCTGGGTCCCTGGGGCCAACGTCCTGACTTTC; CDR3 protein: CASSLSQVGWVPGANVLTF
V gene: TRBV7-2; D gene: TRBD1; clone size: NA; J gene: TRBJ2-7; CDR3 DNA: TGTGCCAGCAGCTTAGCACCGACAGGGTACGAGCAGTACTTC; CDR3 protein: CASSLAPTGYEQYF
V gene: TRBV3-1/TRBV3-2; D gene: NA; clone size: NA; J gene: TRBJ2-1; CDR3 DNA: TGTGCCAGCAGCCAAAACGTACTGCGGGGTGAGCAGTTCTTC; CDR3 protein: CASSQNVLRGEQFF
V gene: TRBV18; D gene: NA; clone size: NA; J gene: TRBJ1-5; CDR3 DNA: TGTGCCAGCTCACCCGTGGAGGCGGTTCAGCCCCAGCATTTT; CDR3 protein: CASSPVEAVQPQHF
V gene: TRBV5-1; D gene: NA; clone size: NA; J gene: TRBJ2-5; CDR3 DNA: TGCGCCAGCAGCTCCAGAACGGGTGACGGGGCCCAGTACTTC; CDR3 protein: CASSSRTGDGAQYF
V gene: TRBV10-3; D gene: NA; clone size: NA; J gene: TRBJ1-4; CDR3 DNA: TGTGCCATCAGCTCACAGGGTAATGAAAAACTGTTTTTT; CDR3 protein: CAISSQGNEKLFF
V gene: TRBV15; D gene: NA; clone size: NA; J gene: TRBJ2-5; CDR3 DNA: TGTGCCACCAGCAGTCGGGACTGGGGGACCCAGTACTTC; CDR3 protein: CATSSRDWGTQYF
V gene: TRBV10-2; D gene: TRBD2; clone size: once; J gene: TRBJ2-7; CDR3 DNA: TGCGCCAGCACCTTCGGGGGAGGGCCTATTGCCTACGAGCAGTACTTC; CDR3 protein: CASTFGGGPIAYEQYF
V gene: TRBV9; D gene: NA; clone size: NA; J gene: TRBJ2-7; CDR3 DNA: TGTGCCAGCAGCGCCGGACAGACCAGCTCCTACGAGCAGTACTTC; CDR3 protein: CASSAGQTSSYEQYF
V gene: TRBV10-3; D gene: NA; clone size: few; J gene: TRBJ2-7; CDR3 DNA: TGTGCCATCAGTGCTCGCGGACAAGACGAGCAGTACTTC; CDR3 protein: CAISARGQDEQYF
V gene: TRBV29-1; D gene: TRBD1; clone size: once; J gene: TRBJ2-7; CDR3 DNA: TGCAGCGTTGTGGACAGGTCCTCCTACGAGCAGTACTTC; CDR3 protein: CSVVDRSSYEQYF
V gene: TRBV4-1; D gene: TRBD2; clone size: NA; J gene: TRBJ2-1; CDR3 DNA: TGCGCCAGCAGCCCAATTGAGCGGGGGCACAATGAGCAGTTCTTC; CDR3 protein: CASSPIERGHNEQFF
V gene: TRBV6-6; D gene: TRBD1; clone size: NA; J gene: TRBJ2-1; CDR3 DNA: TGTGCCAGCAGTCCCGGGACAGGGCCACCCTTATCCTACAATGAGCAGTTCTTC; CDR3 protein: CASSPGTGPPLSYNEQFF
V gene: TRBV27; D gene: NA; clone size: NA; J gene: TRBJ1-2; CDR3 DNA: TGTGCCAGCAGTCCCCAGGTGAACTATGGCTACACCTTC; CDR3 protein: CASSPQVNYGYTF
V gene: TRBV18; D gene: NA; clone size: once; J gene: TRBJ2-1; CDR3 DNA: TGTGCCAGCTCACCATCGGGCAGGGCCTTTGATGAGCAGTTCTTC; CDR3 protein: CASSPSGRAFDEQFF
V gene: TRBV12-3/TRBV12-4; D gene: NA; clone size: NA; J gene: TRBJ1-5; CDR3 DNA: TGTGCCCGCACGGGGGGGGTGGGGCCCCAGCATTTT; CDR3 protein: CARTGGVGPQHF
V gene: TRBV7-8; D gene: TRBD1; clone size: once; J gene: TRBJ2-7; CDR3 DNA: TGTGCCAGCAGCCAGGACAGGGAATACGAGCAGTACTTC; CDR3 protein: CASSQDREYEQYF